A selection of T cell receptor beta chains follows, all from one sample in a study of T cells in Graves' hyperthyroidism and ophthalmopathy. TCRdb processed the multiplex PCR reads anew with MiXCR; each CDR3 protein has one entry. In the table there are about 96,000 distinct CDR3 sequences, around 52% of which are singletons. The sample was blood. The receptors derive from a woman between 35 and 50 years old with Graves' hyperthyroidism. The CDR3 runs from the conserved cysteine through the conserved F or W. A D gene is named only where the DNA matches it firmly. Only some rows state a clone size, as once, few, many or a class for expanded clones.

CDR3 protein: CASSQVYEQYF; CDR3 DNA: TGTGCCAGCAGTCAAGTATACGAGCAGTACTTC; clone size: -; V gene: TRBV6-2/TRBV6-3; CDR3 length: 11; D gene: -; J gene: TRBJ2-7
CDR3 protein: CASSYTDRDRYTF; CDR3 DNA: TGTGCCAGCAGTTACACCGACAGGGATCGCTACACCTTC; clone size: -; V gene: TRBV6-2/TRBV6-3; CDR3 length: 13; D gene: TRBD1; J gene: TRBJ1-2
CDR3 protein: CASRPRSGQETQYF; CDR3 DNA: TGTGCCAGCAGACCGCGTAGCGGTCAAGAGACCCAGTACTTC; clone size: many; V gene: TRBV12-3/TRBV12-4; CDR3 length: 14; D gene: -; J gene: TRBJ2-5
CDR3 protein: CSVEVIGGTNEKLFF; CDR3 DNA: TGCAGCGTTGAGGTTATAGGGGGCACTAATGAAAAACTGTTTTTT; clone size: -; V gene: TRBV29-1; CDR3 length: 15; D gene: TRBD1; J gene: TRBJ1-4
CDR3 protein: CASSPGTGERIYEQYF; CDR3 DNA: TGTGCCAGTAGTCCCGGGACAGGGGAAAGAATATACGAGCAGTACTTC; clone size: many; V gene: TRBV19; CDR3 length: 16; D gene: TRBD1; J gene: TRBJ2-7
CDR3 protein: CASSAPEVARDETQYF; CDR3 DNA: TGTGCCAGCAGTGCCCCCGAGGTGGCCAGGGATGAGACCCAGTACTTC; clone size: -; V gene: TRBV25-1; CDR3 length: 16; D gene: -; J gene: TRBJ2-5
CDR3 protein: CASSLTRTGSALHF; CDR3 DNA: TGTGCCAGCAGCTTAACGAGGACGGGCTCGGCCCTCCACTTT; clone size: -; V gene: TRBV7-9; CDR3 length: 14; D gene: -; J gene: TRBJ1-6
CDR3 protein: CASGGVASGELFF; CDR3 DNA: TGTGCCAGCGGTGGAGTTGCGTCCGGGGAGCTGTTTTTT; clone size: -; V gene: TRBV6-4; CDR3 length: 13; D gene: -; J gene: TRBJ2-2
CDR3 protein: CASSMTRSNTEAFF; CDR3 DNA: TGTGCCAGCAGTATGACTCGCTCGAACACTGAAGCTTTCTTT; clone size: many; V gene: TRBV27; CDR3 length: 14; D gene: -; J gene: TRBJ1-1
CDR3 protein: CASSQEVYGFPYEQYF; CDR3 DNA: TGCGCCAGCAGCCAAGAGGTCTACGGTTTCCCCTACGAGCAGTACTTC; clone size: -; V gene: TRBV10-2; CDR3 length: 16; D gene: -; J gene: TRBJ2-7
CDR3 protein: CASSPTATDYYGYTF; CDR3 DNA: TGTGCCAGTAGTCCGACAGCGACCGATTACTATGGCTACACCTTC; clone size: many; V gene: TRBV19; CDR3 length: 15; D gene: -; J gene: TRBJ1-2
CDR3 protein: CSARKGAGETQYF; CDR3 DNA: TGCAGTGCTAGAAAGGGGGCCGGAGAGACCCAGTACTTC; clone size: few; V gene: TRBV20-1; CDR3 length: 13; D gene: TRBD1; J gene: TRBJ2-5
CDR3 protein: CSAGRQVTQRPQHF; CDR3 DNA: TGCAGTGCGGGGAGACAAGTCACTCAGAGGCCCCAGCATTTT; clone size: -; V gene: TRBV20-1; CDR3 length: 14; D gene: -; J gene: TRBJ1-5
CDR3 protein: CASSQDIGGGRFNQPQHF; CDR3 DNA: TGTGCCAGCAGCCAAGACATAGGAGGGGGTCGATTTAATCAGCCCCAGCATTTT; clone size: -; V gene: TRBV7-2; CDR3 length: 18; D gene: -; J gene: TRBJ1-5
CDR3 protein: CASSLAETGRTEKLFF; CDR3 DNA: TGTGCCAGCAGCTTAGCGGAGACAGGGAGGACTGAAAAACTGTTTTTT; clone size: -; V gene: TRBV7-9; CDR3 length: 16; D gene: TRBD1; J gene: TRBJ1-4
CDR3 protein: CASSPWTGSEKLFF; CDR3 DNA: TGTGCCAGCAGCCCCTGGACAGGGTCGGAAAAACTGTTTTTT; clone size: -; V gene: TRBV11-2; CDR3 length: 14; D gene: TRBD1; J gene: TRBJ1-4
CDR3 protein: CATSRLRRAGPAYEQYF; CDR3 DNA: TGTGCCACCAGCAGGCTAAGAAGGGCGGGACCTGCCTACGAGCAGTACTTC; clone size: -; V gene: TRBV15; CDR3 length: 17; D gene: -; J gene: TRBJ2-7
CDR3 protein: CASSMGGRSYEQYF; CDR3 DNA: TGCGCCAGCAGTATGGGAGGGAGATCCTACGAGCAGTACTTC; clone size: many; V gene: TRBV10-1; CDR3 length: 14; D gene: TRBD2; J gene: TRBJ2-7
CDR3 protein: CSVEILEDSANYGYTF; CDR3 DNA: TGCAGCGTTGAGATATTAGAAGACAGCGCAAACTATGGCTACACCTTC; clone size: many; V gene: TRBV29-1; CDR3 length: 16; D gene: -; J gene: TRBJ1-2
CDR3 protein: CSASPGGTEAFF; CDR3 DNA: TGCAGTGCTAGTCCCGGAGGGACTGAAGCTTTCTTT; clone size: -; V gene: TRBV20-1; CDR3 length: 12; D gene: -; J gene: TRBJ1-1
CDR3 protein: CASSLVGGSYEQHF; CDR3 DNA: TGTGCCAGCAGCTTGGTAGGGGGCAGCTACGAGCAGCACTTC; clone size: -; V gene: TRBV13; CDR3 length: 14; D gene: TRBD1; J gene: TRBJ2-7
CDR3 protein: CASSLVRGNYGYTF; CDR3 DNA: TGTGCCAGCAGCTTAGTACGGGGCAACTATGGCTACACCTTC; clone size: many; V gene: TRBV7-9; CDR3 length: 14; D gene: -; J gene: TRBJ1-2
CDR3 protein: CASGGLAGFSYEQYF; CDR3 DNA: TGTGCCAGCGGAGGATTAGCGGGATTCTCCTACGAGCAGTACTTC; clone size: many; V gene: TRBV7-2; CDR3 length: 15; D gene: TRBD2; J gene: TRBJ2-7
CDR3 protein: CASSYAGGSATEAFF; CDR3 DNA: TGTGCCAGCAGTTACGCGGGGGGTTCGGCCACTGAAGCTTTCTTT; clone size: once; V gene: TRBV2; CDR3 length: 15; D gene: -; J gene: TRBJ1-1
CDR3 protein: CASSFGDRDYGYTF; CDR3 DNA: TGTGCCAGCAGCTTCGGGGACAGGGACTATGGCTACACCTTC; clone size: -; V gene: TRBV13; CDR3 length: 14; D gene: TRBD1; J gene: TRBJ1-2
CDR3 protein: CASRDRGAFF; CDR3 DNA: TGTGCCAGCAGGGACAGGGGGGCTTTCTTT; clone size: -; V gene: TRBV14; CDR3 length: 10; D gene: TRBD1; J gene: TRBJ1-1
CDR3 protein: CASTLGQSGANVLTF; CDR3 DNA: TGTGCCAGCACCCTTGGACAGTCTGGGGCCAACGTCCTGACTTTC; clone size: many; V gene: TRBV7-2; CDR3 length: 15; D gene: -; J gene: TRBJ2-6
CDR3 protein: CASSTSWGFGVGEQYF; CDR3 DNA: TGTGCCAGCAGCACCTCTTGGGGATTCGGGGTCGGCGAGCAGTACTTC; clone size: many; V gene: TRBV7-8; CDR3 length: 16; D gene: -; J gene: TRBJ2-7
CDR3 protein: CASSVSAEGVYEQYF; CDR3 DNA: TGTGCCAGCAGTGTCTCTGCAGAGGGAGTTTACGAGCAGTACTTC; clone size: -; V gene: TRBV2; CDR3 length: 15; D gene: -; J gene: TRBJ2-7
CDR3 protein: CSVVGGTGKSYGYTF; CDR3 DNA: TGCAGCGTTGTGGGGGGGACAGGGAAAAGCTATGGCTACACCTTC; clone size: many; V gene: TRBV29-1; CDR3 length: 15; D gene: TRBD1; J gene: TRBJ1-2
CDR3 protein: CASSSSGTGGGGETQYF; CDR3 DNA: TGTGCCAGCAGCTCCTCCGGGACAGGGGGAGGGGGGGAGACCCAGTACTTC; clone size: -; V gene: TRBV2; CDR3 length: 17; D gene: TRBD1; J gene: TRBJ2-5
CDR3 protein: CATSSGTFGKLFF; CDR3 DNA: TGTGCCACCAGCAGTGGGACCTTTGGAAAACTGTTTTTT; clone size: -; V gene: TRBV15; CDR3 length: 13; D gene: -; J gene: TRBJ1-4
CDR3 protein: CSLGQGQSPLHF; CDR3 DNA: TGCAGCTTGGGACAGGGACAATCACCCCTCCACTTT; clone size: -; V gene: TRBV29-1; CDR3 length: 12; D gene: TRBD1; J gene: TRBJ1-6
CDR3 protein: CAWRQGSSGNTIYF; CDR3 DNA: TGTGCCTGGAGACAGGGCAGCTCTGGAAACACCATATATTTT; clone size: -; V gene: TRBV30; CDR3 length: 14; D gene: -; J gene: TRBJ1-3
CDR3 protein: CAIPRSGRDNEQFF; CDR3 DNA: TGTGCCATCCCTCGTAGCGGGAGAGATAATGAGCAGTTCTTC; clone size: -; V gene: TRBV7-2; CDR3 length: 14; D gene: TRBD2; J gene: TRBJ2-1
CDR3 protein: CSAGDHGLAGTKTQYF; CDR3 DNA: TGCAGTGCTGGGGACCACGGACTAGCGGGTACGAAGACCCAGTACTTC; clone size: -; V gene: TRBV20-1; CDR3 length: 16; D gene: TRBD2; J gene: TRBJ2-5
CDR3 protein: CSARHRGLGNTGELFF; CDR3 DNA: TGCAGTGCTAGACACAGGGGGCTTGGAAACACCGGGGAGCTGTTTTTT; clone size: -; V gene: TRBV20-1; CDR3 length: 16; D gene: TRBD1; J gene: TRBJ2-2
CDR3 protein: CASNQEEGNTGELFF; CDR3 DNA: TGCGCCAGCAACCAAGAGGAGGGGAACACCGGGGAGCTGTTTTTT; clone size: few; V gene: TRBV4-1; CDR3 length: 15; D gene: -; J gene: TRBJ2-2
CDR3 protein: CASSPDLTGTRGYTF; CDR3 DNA: TGTGCCAGCAGCCCAGATCTGACAGGGACCAGAGGCTACACCTTC; clone size: -; V gene: TRBV7-9; CDR3 length: 15; D gene: TRBD1; J gene: TRBJ1-2
CDR3 protein: CASSPAGLPYEQYF; CDR3 DNA: TGTGCCAGCAGCCCAGCAGGGTTGCCCTACGAGCAGTACTTC; clone size: many; V gene: TRBV14; CDR3 length: 14; D gene: -; J gene: TRBJ2-7
CDR3 protein: CSLVGHSGANVLTF; CDR3 DNA: TGCAGCTTGGTCGGACACTCTGGGGCCAACGTCCTGACTTTC; clone size: once; V gene: TRBV29-1; CDR3 length: 14; D gene: -; J gene: TRBJ2-6
CDR3 protein: CASSLASSGPPSEQYF; CDR3 DNA: TGTGCCAGCAGCTTAGCGTCGAGCGGGCCCCCGTCGGAACAGTACTTC; clone size: many; V gene: TRBV7-9; CDR3 length: 16; D gene: -; J gene: TRBJ2-7
CDR3 protein: CASSPPTGAGQKLFF; CDR3 DNA: TGTGCCAGCAGCCCCCCGACAGGGGCCGGGCAAAAACTGTTTTTT; clone size: -; V gene: TRBV7-9; CDR3 length: 15; D gene: TRBD1; J gene: TRBJ1-4
CDR3 protein: CSVEGGTYYEQYF; CDR3 DNA: TGCAGCGTTGAAGGGGGGACATACTACGAGCAGTACTTC; clone size: -; V gene: TRBV29-1; CDR3 length: 13; D gene: -; J gene: TRBJ2-7
CDR3 protein: CAISERAGSYEQYF; CDR3 DNA: TGTGCCATCAGTGAGCGGGCAGGGAGCTACGAGCAGTACTTC; clone size: once; V gene: TRBV10-3; CDR3 length: 14; D gene: -; J gene: TRBJ2-7
CDR3 protein: CSASLGVTQETQYF; CDR3 DNA: TGCAGTGCTTCCCTCGGGGTGACCCAAGAGACCCAGTACTTC; clone size: many; V gene: TRBV20-1; CDR3 length: 14; D gene: -; J gene: TRBJ2-5
CDR3 protein: CASSLAGTGSNSPLHF; CDR3 DNA: TGTGCCAGCAGCTTAGCCGGGACAGGGAGTAATTCACCCCTCCACTTT; clone size: -; V gene: TRBV7-9; CDR3 length: 16; D gene: TRBD1; J gene: TRBJ1-6
CDR3 protein: CAISEPDGQGHEQYF; CDR3 DNA: TGTGCCATCAGTGAGCCCGACGGACAGGGCCACGAGCAGTACTTC; clone size: many; V gene: TRBV10-3; CDR3 length: 15; D gene: TRBD1; J gene: TRBJ2-7